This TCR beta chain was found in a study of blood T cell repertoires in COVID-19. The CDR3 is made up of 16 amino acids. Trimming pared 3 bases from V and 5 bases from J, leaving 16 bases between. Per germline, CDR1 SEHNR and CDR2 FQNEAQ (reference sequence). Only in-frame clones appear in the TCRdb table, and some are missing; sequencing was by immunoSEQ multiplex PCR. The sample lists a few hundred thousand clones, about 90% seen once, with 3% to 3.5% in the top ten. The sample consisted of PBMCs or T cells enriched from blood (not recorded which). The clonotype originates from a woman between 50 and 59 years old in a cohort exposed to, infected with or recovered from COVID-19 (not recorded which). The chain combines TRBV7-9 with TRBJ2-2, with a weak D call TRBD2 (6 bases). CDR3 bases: TGTGCCAGCAGCTTTTTGGGGCGGGGACCGACCGGGGAGCTGTTTTTT. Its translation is CASSFLGRGPTGELFF.